This T cell receptor (beta chain) was recorded in a study of vaccination effects on CD4 cells after COVID-19. Turning to the study itself: Participants completed two doses of the BNT162b2 or mRNA-1273 vaccine. Notes on the study in general: Marked clonal contraction was seen late after vaccination (in both infection- and vaccine-induced clones).

Produced via immunoSEQ multiplex PCR; TCRdb's table is partial and in-frame only. The sample carries fewer than 65,000 clones, roughly 81% recorded once. Prior to sequencing, the ViraFEST assay stimulated PBMC with viral peptide pools, which expanded the antigen-specific CD4+ T cells. Investigators separated out CD4+ T cells once approximately 10 days of culture had passed. After two million PBMC were placed in each well, they were cultured with about 10 IU/ml IL-2 and approximately 9.6 ug/ml peptides. A word on this clone: Its antigen remains unidentified. One end of the junction varies from germline; a read error may be responsible.

From germline, CDR1 is SGDLS and CDR2 YYNGEE. This CDR3 has 16 amino acids. The sequence was collected from a human donor who received a COVID-19 vaccine. The rearrangement uses TRBV9 and TRBJ2-1; tentatively, D is TRBD1 or TRBD2 (6 bases each). The sequences come from CD4+ T cells from PBMCs cultured with HCoV-229E spike peptides, collected before COVID-19 vaccination. Written as DNA, the CDR3 is TGTGCCAGCAACGTAGCCGGAAGGGGGGACTACAATGAGCAGTTCTTC. Translation: CASNVAGRGDYNEQFF.